The 32 T cell receptor beta chains below all came from one sample that was sequenced in a study of early T cells in non-severe SARS-CoV-2 infection. TCRdb passed the 5' RACE reads through MiXCR, listing each CDR3 protein once. This sample has 55,000 to 80,000 distinct CDR3 sequences, with approximately 10% found just once. Sequenced input: whole blood. The receptors were gathered from an adult who was a healthcare worker with PCR-confirmed SARS-CoV-2 infection or an uninfected control (not recorded which).

This clonotype was seen many times. The rearrangement uses TRBV7-9 and TRBJ2-3; 14 bases map to TRBD2. CDR1 is SEHNR, CDR2 FQNEAQ, per germline (reference sequence). This CDR3 comprises 16 residues. Losses at the gene ends were 3 bases for V and 5 bases for J; bases not matched to a gene: 4. The CDR3 here is CASSLGLAGVGDTQYF. CDR3 sequence (DNA): TGTGCCAGCAGCTTGGGACTAGCGGGGGTCGGAGATACGCAGTATTTT.

About this clonotype itself: A read error may explain this, as a much larger clone is one base away. V is TRBV27 and J is TRBJ1-4; D may be TRBD1 (5 bases). CDR3 size: 16 residues. Trimming took 0 bases from V and 6 from J, leaving 14 bases between them. The germline gives CDR1 MNHEY, CDR2 SMNVEV (reference sequence). The CDR3 nucleotides read TGTGCCAGCAGTTTATCGATTAGGGACTGCTATGAAAAACTGTTTTTT. Translated, it gives CASSLSIRDCYEKLFF.

This clonotype was detected many times. The J gene is TRBJ2-6, the V gene TRBV7-9; D uncertain. The CDR3 covers 18 residues. The germline V gene encodes CDR1 SEHNR and CDR2 FQNEAQ (reference sequence). Trimming cost V 0 bases and J 0 bases, with 12 bases left between them. DNA for the CDR3: TGTGCCAGCAGCTTAGCCCCGGGCCTGTCCTCTGGGGCCAACGTCCTGACTTTC. Translating it yields CASSLAPGLSSGANVLTF.

This chain uses TRBV20-1 with TRBJ2-7; D is undetermined. Trimming took 3 bases from V and 2 from J, leaving 11 bases between them. This CDR3 is built from 13 residues. CDR1 DFQATT and CDR2 SNEGSKA come from the germline V gene (reference sequence). The CDR3 DNA reads as TGCAGTGCTAGGGACGGATTGACCTACGAGCAGTACTTC. It yields the protein CSARDGLTYEQYF.

The chain recombines TRBV7-9 with TRBJ2-5; 8 nucleotides align to TRBD2. The junction had 5 bases not matched to a gene; V was cut back by 2 bases and J by 0 bases. This CDR3 contains 16 residues. Germline V CDR1 and CDR2: SEHNR, FQNEAQ (reference sequence). CDR3 sequence: CASSLLLAGHQETQYF. CDR3 DNA: TGTGCCAGCAGCTTACTCCTAGCGGGCCACCAAGAGACCCAGTACTTC.

This clonotype was seen at least ten times. The CDR3 spells CSVLRETGANVLTF. CDR3 coding DNA: TGCAGCGTGCTCAGAGAGACTGGGGCCAACGTCCTGACTTTC. The chain carries TRBV29-1 and TRBJ2-6; D not resolved. V lost 6 bases, J lost 2 bases, and 11 bases lay in between. CDR1 is SQVTM, CDR2 ANQGSEA, per germline. The CDR3 contains 14 residues.

This clonotype was seen a few times. The CDR3 sequence is CASSDPGHGANVLTF. In nucleotides, the CDR3 is TGTGCCAGCAGTGACCCGGGACATGGGGCCAACGTCCTGACTTTC. V gene TRBV2 combines with J gene TRBJ2-6; D might be TRBD1 (6 bases). V was clipped by 3 bases and J by 3 bases, with 9 bases between them. The germline gives CDR1 SNHLY, CDR2 FYNNEI. The CDR3 consists of 15 residues. The variable domain in full, with the rest retrieved from reference TRBV2 and TRBJ2-6, is EPEVTQTPSHQVTQMGQEVILRCVPISNHLYFYWYRQILGQKVEFLVSFYNNEISEKSEIFDDQFSVERPDGSNFTLKIRSTKLEDSAMYFCASSDPGHGANVLTFGAGSRLTVL.

The J gene is TRBJ2-5, the V gene TRBV7-3; D not certain. The germline CDR1 and CDR2 sequences are SGHTA and FQGTGA. The CDR3 runs to 13 residues. Trimming took off 2 bases at V and 5 bases at J, with 9 bases between the two ends. CDR3 bases: TGTGCCAGCAGCTTATCCCAGGACGAGACCCAGTACTTC. Encoded protein: CASSLSQDETQYF.

This clonotype was observed many times. This sequence joins TRBV5-1 and TRBJ2-5; D unclear. The CDR3 runs to 12 residues. Germline CDR1 SGHRS, CDR2 YFSETQ. V lost 5 bases and J 2 bases, leaving 7 bases between the germline ends. Written as DNA, the CDR3 is TGCGCCAGCAGAAAAAATCAAGAGACCCAGTACTTC. Translation: CASRKNQETQYF.

The chain combines TRBV11-2 with TRBJ2-3; D is possibly TRBD1 (5 bases). Germline assignment: CDR1 SGHAT and CDR2 FQNNGV. Trimming took off 5 bases at V and 3 bases at J, with 9 bases between the two ends. There are 13 residues in the CDR3. The CDR3 protein is CASSPQGTDTQYF. The CDR3 DNA reads as TGTGCCAGCAGCCCGCAGGGAACAGATACGCAGTATTTT.

The CDR3 DNA is TGTGCCAGCAGCTTAGCCAGGACTCCCGACAATGAGCAGTTCTTC. This codes for CASSLARTPDNEQFF. V usage is TRBV11-2 and J usage is TRBJ2-1; D may be TRBD2 (5 bases). Germline CDR1 is SGHAT and CDR2 is FQNNGV. The CDR3 runs to 15 residues. V shed 1 base and J shed 5 bases, with 12 bases lying between them. Using reference TRBV11-2 and TRBJ2-1 for the parts outside the CDR3, the full variable domain is EAGVAQSPRYKIIEKRQSVAFWCNPISGHATLYWYQQILGQGPKLLIQFQNNGVVDDSQLPKDRFSAERLKGVDSTLKIQPAKLEDSAVYLCASSLARTPDNEQFFGPGTRLTVL.

This clonotype was found many times. The genes are TRBV7-2 and TRBJ2-5; TRBD1 aligns across 12 bases. The CDR3 is 15 amino acids. V was pared by 5 bases and J by 6 bases, with 7 bases of the junction left unmatched. CDR1 is SGHTA and CDR2 is FQGNSA in the germline V gene. The CDR3 sequence is CASSLRDRGRKTQYF. CDR3 bases: TGTGCCAGCAGCCTCCGGGACAGGGGGCGAAAGACCCAGTACTTC.

The rearrangement links TRBV24-1 to TRBJ2-7; 7 bases match TRBD1. This CDR3 comprises 12 residues. Germline CDR1 KGHDR, CDR2 SFDVKD. V shed 9 bases and J 5 bases; nucleotides not matched to a gene: 6. The DNA of the CDR3 is TGTGCCACCCAGGGGGTTACCCACGAGCAGTACTTC. Protein product: CATQGVTHEQYF.

Comment on this clonotype: A read error is possible here, since a much larger clone lies one base away. The rearrangement uses TRBV29-1 and TRBJ2-1; the D is unclear. CDR1 and CDR2 (germline): SQVTM, ANQGSEA. There are 13 residues in the CDR3. This CDR3 reads CNVETSLSYEQFF. DNA of the CDR3: TGCAACGTTGAAACCTCACTCAGTTATGAGCAGTTCTTC.

This clonotype was recorded at least ten times. This rearrangement joins TRBV10-3 to TRBJ2-7; tentatively, D is TRBD1 (8 bases). V was clipped by 7 bases and J by 3 bases, with 16 bases between them. The germline CDR1 and CDR2 sequences are ENHRY and SYGVKD. The CDR3 spans 14 residues. The CDR3 loop reads CAINGQGGDYEQYF. The CDR3 nucleotides are TGTGCCATCAATGGACAGGGAGGGGACTACGAGCAGTACTTC.

This clonotype occurred many times. The chain couples TRBV9 to TRBJ2-1; D is unresolved. This CDR3 region has 14 residues. The germline V gene has CDR1 SGDLS and CDR2 YYNGEE. V lost 2 bases and J 8 bases, leaving 14 bases between the germline ends. The CDR3 nucleotides are TGTGCCAGCAGCGTGGGTGGGCCCCCCCATGAGCAGTTCTTC. Protein product: CASSVGGPPHEQFF.

V and J are TRBV20-1 and TRBJ2-7; D remains ambiguous. V was trimmed by 0 bases and J by 0 bases, leaving 12 bases between them. CDR1 is DFQATT, CDR2 SNEGSKA, per germline (reference sequence). The CDR3 totals 15 residues. CDR3 nucleotides: TGCAGTGCTAGAGATACAAGGAGTAGCTCCTACGAGCAGTACTTC. This translates into CSARDTRSSSYEQYF.

Many counts were recorded for this clonotype. The chain has TRBV7-9 and TRBJ2-5; the match to TRBD2 covers 7 bases. Germline V gene sequence: CDR1 SEHNR, CDR2 FQNEAQ (reference sequence). Trimming removed 7 bases from V and 0 bases from J; junction bases left unmatched: 17. This CDR3 region has 18 residues. The CDR3 region is CASTMIPRMREYQETQYF. The CDR3 nucleotides read TGTGCCAGCACCATGATCCCCCGAATGCGGGAGTACCAAGAGACCCAGTACTTC.

This clonotype was seen at least ten times. The chain employs TRBV19 and TRBJ1-1; 8 nucleotides match TRBD1. Trimming removed 5 bases from V and 1 base from J; junction bases left unmatched: 0. Per germline, CDR1 LNHDA and CDR2 SQIVND (reference sequence). The CDR3 spans 13 residues. The CDR3 DNA reads as TGTGCCAGTAGTGGACAGGGGAACACTGAAGCTTTCTTT. Translating gives CASSGQGNTEAFF.

At least ten counts were recorded for this clonotype. The rearrangement joins TRBV2 to TRBJ1-3, with D possibly matching TRBD1 (6 bases). The CDR3 is 16 amino acids. The germline V and J ends were trimmed by 5 bases and 4 bases, with 18 bases remaining between them. Germline CDR1 reads SNHLY; CDR2 reads FYNNEI. CDR3 sequence (DNA): TGTGCCAGCAGTTTCGGCAGGGGTCTCGGAGGAAACACCATATATTTT. Amino acid sequence: CASSFGRGLGGNTIYF.

This clonotype was detected ten times or more. The chain employs TRBV27 and TRBJ2-7; 9 nucleotides match TRBD1. V lost 3 bases, J lost 6 bases, and 6 bases stayed unmatched. CDR3 length: 14 residues. Germline CDR1 reads MNHEY; CDR2 reads SMNVEV (reference sequence). The CDR3 DNA follows: TGTGCCAGCAGTTTTGGGACAGGGCTGGGCGAGCAGTACTTC. Protein product: CASSFGTGLGEQYF.

The chain joins TRBV4-1 to TRBJ2-7; the D gene is possibly TRBD2 (5 bases). This CDR3 is built from 15 residues. Between the trimmed V and J ends, which lost 4 bases and 2 bases, there was a span of 15 bases. The V gene's germline CDR1 is MGHRA and CDR2 YSYEKL. The CDR3 coding sequence is TGCGCCAGCAGCCTCGACGGGGATCGGGCCTACGAGCAGTACTTC. Protein: CASSLDGDRAYEQYF.

V is TRBV10-2 and J is TRBJ2-5, with D perhaps assigned TRBD1 or TRBD2 (6 bases each). Germline V lookup: CDR1 WSHSY, CDR2 SAAADI. Between the trimmed V and J ends, which lost 3 bases and 0 bases, there was a span of 14 bases. This CDR3 region has 16 residues. The DNA for the CDR3 is TGCGCCAGCAGTGACAGGGGCCGGGGGTACCAAGAGACCCAGTACTTC. Protein: CASSDRGRGYQETQYF.

This clonotype was found many times. The V gene is TRBV5-1, the J gene TRBJ1-5; D may be TRBD1 (6 bases). Trimming took 2 bases from V and 2 from J, leaving 11 bases between them. Germline CDR1 is SGHRS and CDR2 is YFSETQ. The CDR3 runs 15 residues. CDR3 in amino acids: CASSFSGDGNQPQHF. The CDR3 region has the DNA TGCGCCAGCAGCTTCTCAGGGGACGGCAATCAGCCCCAGCATTTT.

The rearrangement links TRBV12-3 or TRBV12-4 to TRBJ1-1, with D possibly being TRBD1 (5 bases). The CDR3 runs 16 residues. With 6 bases removed from V and 5 bases from J, the gap between germline ends came to 22 bases. CDR3 loop: CASSAWGWFGGTEAFF. CDR3 DNA: TGTGCCAGCAGCGCCTGGGGGTGGTTCGGCGGGACTGAAGCTTTCTTT.

This clonotype showed up many times. J is TRBJ2-1 and V is TRBV4-1; a weak D match, TRBD1 (5 bases). There are 12 residues in the CDR3. V lost 6 bases to trimming and J lost 6 bases, with 9 bases between them. Germline CDR1 and CDR2: MGHRA and YSYEKL. CDR3 amino acids: CASRGLANEQFF. The CDR3 region has the DNA TGCGCCAGCAGGGGGCTCGCCAATGAGCAGTTCTTC.

This clonotype has at least ten counts. The chain links TRBV13 to TRBJ2-3; D may be TRBD1 (5 bases). V dropped 2 bases and J dropped 6 bases, with 15 bases sitting between them. CDR3 length: 15 amino acids. Looked up from germline, CDR1 is PRHDT and CDR2 is FYEKMQ (reference sequence). The CDR3 sequence: CASSLLQDPLDTQYF. The CDR3 DNA sequence: TGTGCCAGCAGCTTATTACAGGACCCACTGGATACGCAGTATTTT. The complete variable domain, with remaining parts taken from reference TRBV13 and TRBJ2-3, reads AAGVIQSPRHLIKEKRETATLKCYPIPRHDTVYWYQQGPGQDPQFLISFYEKMQSDKGSIPDRFSAQQFSDYHSELNMSSLELGDSALYFCASSLLQDPLDTQYFGPGTRLTVL.

The chain recombines TRBV19 with TRBJ2-7; D is unresolved. The CDR3 covers 15 residues. V was trimmed by 0 bases and J by 0 bases, leaving 9 bases between them. The germline gives CDR1 LNHDA, CDR2 SQIVND (reference sequence). CDR3 loop: CASSIDQGSSYEQYF. The CDR3 DNA sequence: TGTGCCAGTAGTATAGATCAAGGCAGCTCCTACGAGCAGTACTTC. The whole variable domain, filled in from reference TRBV19 and TRBJ2-7, reads DGGITQSPKYLFRKEGQNVTLSCEQNLNHDAMYWYRQDPGQGLRLIYYSQIVNDFQKGDIAEGYSVSREKKESFPLTVTSAQKNPTAFYLCASSIDQGSSYEQYFGPGTRLTVT.

At least ten counts were recorded for this clonotype. The CDR3 reads CASSLPREGRAYEQYF. As DNA, the CDR3 is TGTGCCAGCAGCCTCCCCCGGGAGGGACGAGCTTACGAGCAGTACTTC. The chain recombines TRBV4-2 with TRBJ2-7; 8 bases fit TRBD2. The length of the CDR3 is 16 residues. Germline assignment: CDR1 LGHNA and CDR2 YNFKEQ. Germline trimming cut 4 bases from V and 4 bases from J; bases unmatched to any gene: 12.

V and J are TRBV19 and TRBJ2-2; D ambiguous. Germline CDR1 is LNHDA and CDR2 is SQIVND (reference sequence). CDR3 length equals 14 residues. With 3 bases removed from V and 4 bases from J, the gap between germline ends came to 9 bases. CDR3 region: CASSIGQTTGELFF. The CDR3 region has the DNA TGTGCCAGTAGTATTGGGCAGACCACCGGGGAGCTGTTTTTT.

This clonotype showed up many times. The chain links TRBV12-3 or TRBV12-4 to TRBJ1-1, with unresolved D. This CDR3 region has 13 residues. Trimming took off 2 bases at V and 3 bases at J, with 7 bases between the two ends. In DNA form, the CDR3 reads TGTGCCAGCAGTTTAAGTGTTGACACTGAAGCTTTCTTT. Its protein product is CASSLSVDTEAFF.

This clonotype was detected a few times. This chain joins TRBV12-3 or TRBV12-4 and TRBJ2-7; no firm D call. Trimming cost V 5 bases and J 6 bases, with 8 bases left between them. The CDR3 totals 11 residues. The DNA of the CDR3 is TGTGCCAGCAGTCTCGGTTCCGAGCAGTACTTC. Translating gives CASSLGSEQYF.